This TCR beta chain appears in the sequencing data of a study of blood T cell repertoires in COVID-19. Across the study: Donors in the United States, Italy and Spain gave samples during acute or convalescent COVID-19. In each case, the material was cDNA or gDNA derived from T cells, B-cell-depleted T cells, or PBMCs.

The sample holds one count of this clone. The Seattle patients joined while their infection was active and were tracked longitudinally afterward. The CDR3 extends over 15 amino acids. Germline V gene lookup returns CDR1 DFQATT and CDR2 SNEGSKA (reference sequence). V gave up 3 bases and J gave up 5 bases; unmatched junction bases: 9. Per the original methods: It was from reference gene primer amplification that nucleated cell counts were estimated. This table comes from immunoSEQ multiplex PCR, and its TCRdb copy is limited to in-frame clones, with some not included. That table is the source of V, J and clone size, and D and trimming were worked out from the DNA. The sample lists some 360,000 clones; more than 70% were seen once.

The chain has TRBV20-1 and TRBJ2-5; 10 nucleotides match TRBD2. This sequence originates from a woman aged 60-75 years with COVID-19, enrolled during active disease. Sequenced input: peripheral blood. The CDR3 DNA reads TGCAGTGCTAGTCGGGCTAGCGGGGGTTGGGAGACCCAGTACTTC. Translated, it gives CSASRASGGWETQYF.